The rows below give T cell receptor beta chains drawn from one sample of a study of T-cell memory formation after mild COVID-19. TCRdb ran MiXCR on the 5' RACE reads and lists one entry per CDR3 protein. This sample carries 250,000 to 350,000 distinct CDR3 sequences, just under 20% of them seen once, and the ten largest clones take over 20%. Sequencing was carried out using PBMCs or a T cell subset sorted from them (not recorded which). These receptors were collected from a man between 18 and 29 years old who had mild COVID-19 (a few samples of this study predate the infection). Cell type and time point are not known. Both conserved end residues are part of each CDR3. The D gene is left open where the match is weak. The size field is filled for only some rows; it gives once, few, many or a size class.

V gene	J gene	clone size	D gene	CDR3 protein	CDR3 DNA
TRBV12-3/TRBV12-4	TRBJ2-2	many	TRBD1	CASSQGVRTGELFF	TGTGCCAGCTCACAGGGGGTTAGGACCGGGGAGCTGTTTTTT
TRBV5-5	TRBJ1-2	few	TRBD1	CASSLAIQGAYGYTF	TGTGCCAGCAGCTTGGCCATACAGGGGGCGTATGGCTACACCTTC
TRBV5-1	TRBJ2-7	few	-	CASSSTAGSYEQYF	TGCGCCAGCAGCTCTACAGCAGGCTCCTACGAGCAGTACTTC
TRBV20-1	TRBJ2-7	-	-	CSALKVDSFSYEQYF	TGCAGTGCTTTAAAGGTTGACAGTTTTTCCTACGAGCAGTACTTC
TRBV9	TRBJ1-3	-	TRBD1	CASSVATGQGSGNTIYF	TGTGCCAGCAGCGTAGCTACCGGACAGGGCTCTGGAAACACCATATATTTT
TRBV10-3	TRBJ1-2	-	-	CALRDVNYGYTF	TGTGCCCTCAGGGATGTCAACTATGGCTACACCTTC
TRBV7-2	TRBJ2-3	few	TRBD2	CASSSSTSGAYTQYF	TGTGCCAGCAGCTCCTCGACTAGCGGTGCTTATACGCAGTATTTT
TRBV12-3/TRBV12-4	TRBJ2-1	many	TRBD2	CASSLTGGKHNEQFF	TGTGCCAGCAGTTTAACGGGGGGTAAACACAATGAGCAGTTCTTC
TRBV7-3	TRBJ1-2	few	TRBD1	CASSLGPGDRRSNYGYTF	TGTGCCAGCAGTTTAGGCCCCGGGGACAGGAGGTCTAACTATGGCTACACCTTC
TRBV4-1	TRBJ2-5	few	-	CASSQDLGKETQYF	TGCGCCAGCAGCCAAGATTTAGGGAAAGAGACCCAGTACTTC
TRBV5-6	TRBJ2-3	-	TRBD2	CASSGLAGGLSDTQYF	TGTGCCAGCAGTGGGCTCGCGGGGGGGCTCTCAGATACGCAGTATTTT
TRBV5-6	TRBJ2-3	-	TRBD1	CASSLDGTEQTDTQYF	TGTGCCAGCAGCTTGGATGGGACAGAACAAACAGATACGCAGTATTTT
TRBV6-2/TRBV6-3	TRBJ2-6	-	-	CASSYIWAGANVLTF	TGTGCCAGCAGTTACATATGGGCTGGGGCCAACGTCCTGACTTTC
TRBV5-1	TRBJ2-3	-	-	CASSPPLAESTDTQYF	TGCGCCAGCAGCCCCCCCTTAGCGGAGAGCACAGATACGCAGTATTTT
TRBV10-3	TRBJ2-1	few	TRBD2	CAISESVGGAYNEQFF	TGTGCCATCAGTGAGTCTGTGGGGGGGGCCTACAATGAGCAGTTCTTC
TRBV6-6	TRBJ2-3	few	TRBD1	CASTPPQGVGNTQYF	TGTGCCAGCACCCCACCCCAGGGGGTAGGAAATACGCAGTATTTT
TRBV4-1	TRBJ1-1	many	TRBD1	CASSPGQGPMNTEAFF	TGCGCCAGCAGCCCGGGACAGGGACCCATGAACACTGAAGCTTTCTTT
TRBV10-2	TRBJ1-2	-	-	CASGGDGDYGYTF	TGCGCCAGCGGGGGGGACGGCGACTATGGCTACACCTTC
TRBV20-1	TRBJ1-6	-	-	CSARTGAEELTLHF	TGCAGTGCTAGAACGGGGGCAGAAGAATTAACCCTCCACTTT
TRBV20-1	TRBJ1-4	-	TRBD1	CSARPPDRANEKLFF	TGCAGTGCTAGACCCCCGGACAGGGCTAATGAAAAACTGTTTTTT
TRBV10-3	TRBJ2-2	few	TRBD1	CAINGQGERELFF	TGTGCCATCAACGGACAGGGTGAACGGGAGCTGTTTTTT
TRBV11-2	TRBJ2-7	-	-	CASSLDLSHSYEQYF	TGTGCCAGCAGCTTAGATCTAAGTCACTCCTACGAGCAGTACTTC
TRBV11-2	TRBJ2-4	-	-	CASSAQGGKNIQYF	TGTGCCAGCAGCGCTCAGGGAGGCAAAAACATTCAGTACTTC
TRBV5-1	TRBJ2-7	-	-	CASSNAYEQYF	TGCGCCAGCAGCAATGCCTACGAGCAGTACTTC
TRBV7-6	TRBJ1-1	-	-	CASRFSEAAEAFF	TGTGCCAGCAGATTTTCTGAGGCGGCTGAAGCTTTCTTT
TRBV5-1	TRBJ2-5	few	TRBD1	CASSLGSSPGGETQYF	TGCGCCAGCAGCTTAGGCTCGTCGCCAGGGGGAGAGACCCAGTACTTC
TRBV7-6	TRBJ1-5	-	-	CASSPSAGTNQPQHF	TGTGCCAGCAGCCCTTCGGCAGGGACTAATCAGCCCCAGCATTTT
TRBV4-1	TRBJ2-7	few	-	CASSQDFAYEQYF	TGCGCCAGCAGCCAAGATTTCGCCTACGAGCAGTACTTC
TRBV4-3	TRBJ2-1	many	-	CASSRGVHLGTPSSYNEQFF	TGCGCCAGCAGCCGTGGAGTCCATCTAGGCACCCCGAGCTCCTACAATGAGCAGTTCTTC
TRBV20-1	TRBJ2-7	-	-	CSASTEPTYEQYF	TGCAGTGCTAGCACAGAACCTACCTACGAGCAGTACTTC
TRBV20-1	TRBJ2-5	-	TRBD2	CSAPGGGLETQYF	TGCAGTGCCCCTGGCGGGGGATTGGAGACCCAGTACTTC
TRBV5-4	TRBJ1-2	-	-	CASSLDLGDGYTF	TGTGCCAGCAGCTTGGATCTGGGGGATGGCTACACCTTC
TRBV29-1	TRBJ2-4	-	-	CSVADTDIQYF	TGCAGCGTTGCCGACACGGACATTCAGTACTTC
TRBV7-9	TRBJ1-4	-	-	CASSFWPEGKLFF	TGTGCCAGCAGCTTTTGGCCAGAGGGAAAACTGTTTTTT
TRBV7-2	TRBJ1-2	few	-	CASSVDMSYGYTF	TGTGCCAGCAGCGTGGACATGTCCTATGGCTACACCTTC
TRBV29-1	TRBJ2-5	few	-	CSVEDAAGLDQETQYF	TGCAGCGTTGAAGATGCCGCAGGGCTGGACCAAGAGACCCAGTACTTC
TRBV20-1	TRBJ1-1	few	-	CSARLGGWNTEAFF	TGCAGTGCTAGGCTGGGAGGGTGGAACACTGAAGCTTTCTTT
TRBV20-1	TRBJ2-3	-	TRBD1	CSGVGTGHTDTQYF	TGCAGTGGCGTAGGGACAGGGCACACAGATACGCAGTATTTT
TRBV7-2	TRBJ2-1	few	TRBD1	CASSPGQGAFNEQFF	TGTGCCAGCAGTCCGGGACAGGGGGCATTTAATGAGCAGTTCTTC